The entry below describes one TCR delta chain. TCRdb processed the RT-PCR reads again with the CATT caller. The sample includes 2,000 to 3,000 delta-chain clones, over 2.5% of them seen just once. The V gene end was trimmed by 2 bases and the J gene end by 0 bases; junction bases not matched to a gene: 26. CDR3 length: 24 amino acids. Germline lookup yields CDR1 GEAIGNYY and CDR2 EKD. This sample was taken from a study of gamma-delta T cells after stem cell transplantation. The material sequenced was gamma-delta T cells. The chain recombines TRDV2 with TRDJ1, with 13 bases lining up with TRDD3. This clonotype was sampled from a human donor. It is not recorded whose cells these are; they may come from a transplant donor. The CDR3 is CACDKLGGTRLLGDTKGYTDKLIF. CDR3 DNA sequence: TGTGCCTGTGACAAGTTGGGGGGGACCAGACTACTGGGGGATACGAAGGGGTACACCGATAAACTCATCTTT.